The 9 T cell receptor beta chains presented below share a single source sample, sequenced in a study of response to subunit inactivated influenza vaccine. MiXCR was run by TCRdb on the RT-PCR reads, yielding one entry per CDR3 protein. Among roughly 650,000 distinct CDR3 sequences listed, roughly 15% were seen once. Source: PBMCs from blood, taken less than 15 days before vaccination. All receptors come from a man in his fifties who received an inactivated influenza vaccine.

The J gene is TRBJ2-1, the V gene TRBV5-1, with D tentatively TRBD1 or TRBD2 (5 bases each). The CDR3 totals 14 residues. Trimming cost V 3 bases and J 8 bases, with 15 bases left between them. The germline gives CDR1 SGHRS, CDR2 YFSETQ. The CDR3 loop is CASSSGADLHEQFF. The CDR3 nucleotides are TGCGCCAGCAGCTCCGGGGCAGATCTCCATGAGCAGTTCTTC.

This clonotype appeared a few times. The chain is built from TRBV6-5 and TRBJ1-1; D not resolved. The CDR3 is 15 amino acids. V was clipped by 0 bases and J by 0 bases, with 8 bases between them. Germline CDR1 MNHEY, CDR2 SVGAGI. CDR3 DNA: TGTGCCAGCAGTTACTCGACGTTGATGAACACTGAAGCTTTCTTT. Its protein is CASSYSTLMNTEAFF.

This clonotype was observed a few times. The CDR3 protein is CASSLSRPGGNGYTF. In DNA, the CDR3 is TGTGCCAGCAGCTTATCACGCCCAGGGGGCAATGGCTACACCTTC. The chain links TRBV7-8 to TRBJ1-2; the match to TRBD1 covers 8 bases. CDR1 and CDR2 (germline): SGHVS, FQNEAQ. V gave up 2 bases and J gave up 6 bases; unmatched junction bases: 8. This CDR3 region has 15 residues. Combining the CDR3 with reference TRBV7-8 and TRBJ1-2 gives the whole variable domain GAGVSQSPRYKVAKRGQDVALRCDPISGHVSLFWYQQALGQGPEFLTYFQNEAQLDKSGLPSDRFFAERPEGSVSTLKIQRTQQEDSAVYLCASSLSRPGGNGYTFGSGTRLTVV.

The V and J genes are TRBV5-1 and TRBJ2-1; 7 positions agree with TRBD1. There are 15 residues in the CDR3. With 3 bases clipped from V and 0 bases from J, the junction kept 3 bases outside the gene matches. In germline, CDR1 is SGHRS, CDR2 YFSETQ. The CDR3 coding sequence is TGCGCCAGCAGCTGGACAGGCCTCTCCTACAATGAGCAGTTCTTC. Its protein product is CASSWTGLSYNEQFF.

Regarding this clonotype: The germline gene is not matched at one end of the junction; a read error may be the cause. The V and J genes are TRBV19 and TRBJ2-7, with D uncertain. The germline V gene has CDR1 LNHDA and CDR2 SQIVND (reference sequence). This CDR3 contains 15 residues. CDR3 in amino acids: CASSTWFALPYEQYF. The DNA for the CDR3 is TGTGCTAGTAGTACATGGTTCGCTCTGCCCTACGAGCAGTACTTC. The entire variable domain, with the rest obtained from reference TRBV19 and TRBJ2-7, is as follows: DGGITQSPKYLFRKEGQNVTLSCEQNLNHDAMYWYRQDPGQGLRLIYYSQIVNDFQKGDIAEGYSVSREKKESFPLTVTSAQKNPTAFYLCASSTWFALPYEQYFGPGTRLTVT.

The chain combines TRBV7-1 with TRBJ2-3; 8 bases map to TRBD2. TRBV7-1 is an open reading frame, and its role is uncertain. V lost 5 bases and J lost 3; bases outside the gene matches: 7. This CDR3 comprises 15 residues. CDR3 nucleotides: TGTGCCAGCAGCCTTGAGGTAGCGGGGACAGATACGCAGTATTTT. Translation: CASSLEVAGTDTQYF.

This clonotype was observed a handful of times. One end of the junction varies from germline; a read error may be responsible. This rearrangement joins TRBV7-9 to TRBJ2-5; D might be TRBD2 (7 bases). The germline gives CDR1 SEHNR, CDR2 FQNEAQ (reference sequence). This CDR3 has 15 residues. CDR3 DNA sequence: TGTGCCAGCGGCTTCCTAGGGGAGGGGGAAGAGACCCAGTACTTC. It specifies CASGFLGEGEETQYF.

In its sample, this clonotype was seen many times. J is TRBJ2-1 and V is TRBV3-1; D is perhaps TRBD2 (6 bases). The V end was cut by 4 bases, the J end by 14 bases, with 15 bases between. CDR1 is LGHDT, CDR2 YNNKEL, per germline (reference sequence). CDR3 length: 12 residues. The CDR3 spells CASSLGTPRKFF. Here the CDR3 DNA reads TGTGCCAGCAGCCTCGGGACTCCAAGGAAGTTCTTC.

This clonotype has at least ten counts. This chain connects TRBV27 to TRBJ2-6, with D perhaps TRBD1 (6 bases). The CDR3 loop spans 16 amino acids. Germline V gives CDR1 MNHEY, CDR2 SMNVEV (reference sequence). The V gene lost 6 bases and the J gene lost 4 bases, with 16 bases spanning the gap. DNA for the CDR3: TGTGCCAGCAGCGTGACAGGAATTATAGGGGCCAACGTCCTGACTTTC. The encoded protein is CASSVTGIIGANVLTF.